The 18 T cell receptor beta chains reported below all come from one sample, sequenced in a study of tissue T cells after allogeneic stem cell transplantation. Profiled with immunoSEQ multiplex PCR; TCRdb holds only in-frame clones, not every one. The sample has about 43,000 clones, around 90% seen once. The sample here was blood, taken before transplantation. The receptor source for this set is a woman aged 40-75 years who later had graft-versus-host disease after an allogeneic stem cell transplant.

V is TRBV5-6 and J is TRBJ1-6; possible D gene TRBD1, 5 bases. The V gene lost 4 bases and the J gene lost 7 bases, with 12 bases spanning the gap. Germline CDR1 and CDR2: SGHDT and YYEEEE. CDR3 length: 14 amino acids. The CDR3 DNA is TGTGCCAGCAGCGCACGGGGCTCCAATTCACCCCTCCACTTT. Encoded protein: CASSARGSNSPLHF.

The chain combines TRBV6-5 with TRBJ1-5; 7 nucleotides agree with TRBD1. Germline V gives CDR1 MNHEY, CDR2 SVGAGI. J was trimmed by 5 bases and V by 4 bases; bases with no gene match: 5. The CDR3 loop spans 14 amino acids. CDR3 amino acids: CASSSTGSYQPQHF. The CDR3 bases are TGTGCCAGCAGTTCGACAGGGAGCTATCAGCCCCAGCATTTT.

This sequence joins TRBV19 and TRBJ2-1, with D possibly being TRBD2 (6 bases). Trimming took 7 bases from V and 8 from J, leaving 18 bases between them. CDR3 length equals 14 residues. CDR1 and CDR2 from the germline V gene are LNHDA and SQIVND (reference sequence). In nucleotides, the CDR3 is TGTGCCAGTAAGACTAGTTATGGGTTCGATGAGCAGTTCTTC. Translated, it gives CASKTSYGFDEQFF.

The V call is TRBV28, the J call TRBJ2-7, with 8 bases that match TRBD1. With V trimmed by 6 bases and J by 9 bases, 10 bases remained unmatched. The length of the CDR3 is 13 residues. Germline CDR1 MDHEN, CDR2 SYDVKM. CDR3 sequence: CASSPGQAKAQYF. The CDR3 DNA reads as TGTGCCAGCAGCCCGGGACAGGCAAAGGCGCAGTACTTC.

This sequence joins TRBV7-9 and TRBJ2-5; possible D gene TRBD2, 6 bases. The CDR3 covers 16 residues. Per germline, CDR1 SEHNR and CDR2 FQNEAQ (reference sequence). The V gene lost 2 bases and the J gene lost 6 bases, with 19 bases spanning the gap. The chain's CDR3 is CASSLLREELGQTQYF. Here the CDR3 DNA reads TGTGCCAGCAGCTTACTAAGGGAGGAACTAGGTCAGACCCAGTACTTC. Filled out from reference TRBV7-9 and TRBJ2-5, the complete variable domain reads DTGVSQNPRHKITKRGQNVTFRCDPISEHNRLYWYRQTLGQGPEFLTYFQNEAQLEKSRLLSDRFSAERPKGSFSTLEIQRTEQGDSAMYLCASSLLREELGQTQYFGPGTRLLVL.

This chain joins TRBV2 and TRBJ2-2; D is ambiguous. This CDR3 comprises 12 residues. Germline lookup yields CDR1 SNHLY and CDR2 FYNNEI. The V end lost 5 bases, the J end lost 1 base, and 2 bases lay between the germline ends. The chain's CDR3 is CASSLNTGELFF. The CDR3 region has the DNA TGTGCCAGCAGTCTGAACACCGGGGAGCTGTTTTTT.

This chain joins TRBV4-1 and TRBJ1-1, with 9 nucleotides matching TRBD1. Germline values: CDR1 MGHRA, CDR2 YSYEKL. The CDR3 is 18 residues long. The V gene end was trimmed by 4 bases and the J gene end by 0 bases; junction bases not matched to a gene: 12. The CDR3 loop reads CASSRSRDRDRVNTEAFF. CDR3 coding DNA: TGCGCCAGCAGCCGATCCCGGGACAGGGATCGAGTGAACACTGAAGCTTTCTTT.

The CDR3 nucleotides read TGTGCCACCAGTGATAACAGGGTTGAAAAACTGTTTTTT. It specifies CATSDNRVEKLFF. V gene TRBV24-1 combines with J gene TRBJ1-4; TRBD1 might be the D (6 bases). Per the germline V gene, CDR1 is KGHDR and CDR2 is SFDVKD. CDR3 size: 13 residues. V lost 3 bases and J 7 bases, leaving 8 bases between the germline ends.

The CDR3 DNA sequence: TGTGCCAGTACCACCAGGGGGTTAGGGGGGACGGAGACCCAGTACTTC. The encoded protein is CASTTRGLGGTETQYF. J is TRBJ2-5 and V is TRBV19; possibly TRBD1 for D (7 bases). Trimming shortened V by 7 bases and J by 5 bases, and 23 bases separated the two germline ends. The CDR3 contains 16 residues. Looked up from germline, CDR1 is LNHDA and CDR2 is SQIVND (reference sequence).

The rearrangement links TRBV28 to TRBJ1-3; D is uncertain. In germline, CDR1 is MDHEN, CDR2 SYDVKM. CDR3 length: 14 residues. V lost 6 bases to trimming and J lost 0 bases, with 9 bases between them. CDR3 nucleotide sequence: TGTGCCAGCAGCAGGCCGAGCTCTGGAAACACCATATATTTT. Its protein is CASSRPSSGNTIYF.

The chain combines TRBV5-1 with TRBJ1-1; D is unresolved. Germline V gives CDR1 SGHRS, CDR2 YFSETQ. The CDR3 is 16 residues long. Trimming took 3 bases from V and 3 from J, leaving 18 bases between them. CDR3 nucleotides: TGCGCCAGCAGCTCAGGAACAAGGTGGGCTGACACTGAAGCTTTCTTT. Amino acid sequence: CASSSGTRWADTEAFF. The complete variable domain, with remaining parts taken from reference TRBV5-1 and TRBJ1-1, reads KAGVTQTPRYLIKTRGQQVTLSCSPISGHRSVSWYQQTPGQGLQFLFEYFSETQRNKGNFPGRFSGRQFSNSRSEMNVSTLELGDSALYLCASSSGTRWADTEAFFGQGTRLTVV.

The chain links TRBV11-2 to TRBJ2-7, with 9 bases that match TRBD1. The germline V gene encodes CDR1 SGHAT and CDR2 FQNNGV. V lost 2 bases and J lost 2; bases outside the gene matches: 1. The CDR3 has 14 residues. CDR3 coding DNA: TGTGCCAGCAGCTTAACAGGGGGCCCCTACGAGCAGTACTTC. As protein: CASSLTGGPYEQYF.

The rearrangement uses TRBV2 and TRBJ2-1; D not resolved. Trimming removed 4 bases from V and 6 bases from J, with 16 bases in between. Germline CDR1 reads SNHLY; CDR2 reads FYNNEI. This CDR3 has 15 amino acids. CDR3 sequence reads: CASSGQTISGNEQFF. The CDR3 region has the DNA TGTGCCAGCAGTGGACAAACGATCAGTGGCAATGAGCAGTTCTTC.

V usage is TRBV19 and J usage is TRBJ2-1; TRBD1 matches at 11 bases. CDR1 LNHDA and CDR2 SQIVND come from the germline V gene (reference sequence). V gave up 4 bases and J gave up 8 bases; unmatched junction bases: 7. This CDR3 has 15 residues. The CDR3 sequence is CASSTRTGGVDEQFF. The DNA for the CDR3 is TGTGCCAGTAGTACTCGGACAGGGGGCGTTGATGAGCAGTTCTTC.

This chain uses TRBV18 with TRBJ2-1; the D gene could be TRBD1 or TRBD2 (5 bases each). Trimming took off 3 bases at V and 7 bases at J, with 7 bases between the two ends. Germline V lookup: CDR1 KGHSH, CDR2 LQKENI. CDR3 length: 12 residues. The CDR3 nucleotides read TGTGCCAGCTCACCTGGGGGAAATGAGCAGTTCTTC. This encodes CASSPGGNEQFF.

The DNA for the CDR3 is TGCGCCAGCAGCCAAGATCCGGGGGCCCCCCTCCACTTT. Amino acid sequence: CASSQDPGAPLHF. The V call is TRBV4-3, the J call TRBJ1-6; possibly TRBD1 for D (6 bases). The CDR3 totals 13 residues. The germline V gene encodes CDR1 LGHNA and CDR2 YSLEER. Trimming took 0 bases from V and 13 from J, leaving 10 bases between them.

V usage is TRBV6-5 and J usage is TRBJ1-1; D gene unclear. V lost 8 bases to trimming and J lost 7 bases, with 17 bases between them. This CDR3 comprises 13 residues. Germline V gives CDR1 MNHEY, CDR2 SVGAGI. The CDR3 DNA reads as TGTGCCAGCTCGACCCCAAATCGACGTGAAGCTTTCTTT. Translating it yields CASSTPNRREAFF.

This sequence joins TRBV24-1 and TRBJ2-1, with 9 bases that match TRBD2. CDR3 length equals 17 residues. The V gene's germline CDR1 is KGHDR and CDR2 SFDVKD. V dropped 4 bases and J dropped 5; count of bases not matched to a gene: 11. CDR3 protein: CATSEGTLAGLNNEQFF. DNA of the CDR3: TGTGCCACCAGTGAGGGCACTCTAGCGGGGCTCAACAATGAGCAGTTCTTC.